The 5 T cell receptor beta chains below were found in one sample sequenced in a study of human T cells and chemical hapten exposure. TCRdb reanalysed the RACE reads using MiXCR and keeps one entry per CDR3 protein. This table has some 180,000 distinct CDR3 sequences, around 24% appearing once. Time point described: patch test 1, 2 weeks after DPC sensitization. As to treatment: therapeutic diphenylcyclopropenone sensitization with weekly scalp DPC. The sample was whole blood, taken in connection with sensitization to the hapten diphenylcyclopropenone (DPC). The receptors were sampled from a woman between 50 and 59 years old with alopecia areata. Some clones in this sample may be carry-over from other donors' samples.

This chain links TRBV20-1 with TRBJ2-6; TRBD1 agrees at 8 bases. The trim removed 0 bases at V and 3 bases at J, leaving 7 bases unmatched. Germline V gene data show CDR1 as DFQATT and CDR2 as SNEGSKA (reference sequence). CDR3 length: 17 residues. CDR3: CSARDHGTGHGANVLTF. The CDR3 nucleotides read TGCAGTGCTAGAGATCATGGGACAGGACATGGGGCCAACGTCCTGACTTTC.

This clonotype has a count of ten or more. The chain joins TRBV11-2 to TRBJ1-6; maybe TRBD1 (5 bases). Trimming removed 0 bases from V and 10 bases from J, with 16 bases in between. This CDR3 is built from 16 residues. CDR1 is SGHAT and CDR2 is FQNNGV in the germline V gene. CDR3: CASSLDVSGLGSPLHF. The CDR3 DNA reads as TGTGCCAGCAGCTTAGATGTTTCAGGGCTGGGGTCACCCCTCCACTTT.

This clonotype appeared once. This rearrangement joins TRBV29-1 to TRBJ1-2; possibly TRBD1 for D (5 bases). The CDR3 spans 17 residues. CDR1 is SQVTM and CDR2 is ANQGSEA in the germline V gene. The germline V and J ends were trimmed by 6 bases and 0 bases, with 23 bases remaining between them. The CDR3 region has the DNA TGCAGCGTCCCTTTGGGACTGACTTCTACTCCTAACTATGGCTACACCTTC. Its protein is CSVPLGLTSTPNYGYTF.

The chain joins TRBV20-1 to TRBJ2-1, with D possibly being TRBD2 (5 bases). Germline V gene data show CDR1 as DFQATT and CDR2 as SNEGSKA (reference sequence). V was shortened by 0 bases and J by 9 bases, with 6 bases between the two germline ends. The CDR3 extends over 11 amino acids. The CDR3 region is CSAREGLEQFF. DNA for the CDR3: TGCAGTGCTAGAGAAGGACTTGAGCAGTTCTTC.

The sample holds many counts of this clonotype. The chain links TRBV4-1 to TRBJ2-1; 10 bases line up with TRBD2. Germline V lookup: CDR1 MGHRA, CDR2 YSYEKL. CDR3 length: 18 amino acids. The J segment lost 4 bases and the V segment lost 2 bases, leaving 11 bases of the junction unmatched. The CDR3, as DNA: TGCGCCAGCAGCCAAAGAGCCACTAGCGGGAAAGGGTACAATGAGCAGTTCTTC. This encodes CASSQRATSGKGYNEQFF.